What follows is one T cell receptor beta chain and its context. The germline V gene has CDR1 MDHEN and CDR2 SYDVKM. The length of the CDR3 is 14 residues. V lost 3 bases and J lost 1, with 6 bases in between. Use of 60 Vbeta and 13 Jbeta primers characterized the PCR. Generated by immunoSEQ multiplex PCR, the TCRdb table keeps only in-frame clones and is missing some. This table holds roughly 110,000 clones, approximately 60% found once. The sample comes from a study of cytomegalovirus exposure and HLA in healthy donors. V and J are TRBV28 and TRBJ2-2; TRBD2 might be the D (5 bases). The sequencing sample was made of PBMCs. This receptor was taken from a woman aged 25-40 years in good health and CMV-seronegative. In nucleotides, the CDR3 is TGTGCCAGCAGTTTTCGGGGGAACACCGGGGAGCTGTTTTTT. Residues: CASSFRGNTGELFF.